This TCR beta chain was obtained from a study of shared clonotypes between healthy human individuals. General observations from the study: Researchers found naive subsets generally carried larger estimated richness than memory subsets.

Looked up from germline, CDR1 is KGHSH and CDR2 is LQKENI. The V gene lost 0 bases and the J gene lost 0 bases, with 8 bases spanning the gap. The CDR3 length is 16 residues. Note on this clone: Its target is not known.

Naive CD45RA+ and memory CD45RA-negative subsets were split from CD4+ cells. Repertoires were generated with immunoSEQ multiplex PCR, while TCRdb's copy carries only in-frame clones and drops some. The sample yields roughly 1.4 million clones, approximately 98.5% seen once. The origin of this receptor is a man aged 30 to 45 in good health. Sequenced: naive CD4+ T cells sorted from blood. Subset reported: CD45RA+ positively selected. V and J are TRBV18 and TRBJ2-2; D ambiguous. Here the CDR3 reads CASSPPLNSNTGELFF. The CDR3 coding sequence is TGTGCCAGCTCACCACCCCTAAATTCGAACACCGGGGAGCTGTTTTTT.